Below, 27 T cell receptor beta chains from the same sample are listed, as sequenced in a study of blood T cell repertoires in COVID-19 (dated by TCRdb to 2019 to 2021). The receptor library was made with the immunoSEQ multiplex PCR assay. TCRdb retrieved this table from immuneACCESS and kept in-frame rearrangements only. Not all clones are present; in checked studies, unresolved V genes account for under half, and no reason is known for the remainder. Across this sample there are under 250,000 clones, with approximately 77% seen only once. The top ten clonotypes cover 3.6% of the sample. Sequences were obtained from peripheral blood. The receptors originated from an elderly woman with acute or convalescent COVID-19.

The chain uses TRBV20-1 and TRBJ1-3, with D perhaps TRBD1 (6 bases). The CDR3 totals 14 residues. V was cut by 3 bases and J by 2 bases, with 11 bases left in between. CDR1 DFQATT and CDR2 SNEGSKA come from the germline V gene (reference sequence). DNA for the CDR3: TGCAGTGCTAGTTTCGCAGGGGCTGGAAACACCATATATTTT. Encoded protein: CSASFAGAGNTIYF.

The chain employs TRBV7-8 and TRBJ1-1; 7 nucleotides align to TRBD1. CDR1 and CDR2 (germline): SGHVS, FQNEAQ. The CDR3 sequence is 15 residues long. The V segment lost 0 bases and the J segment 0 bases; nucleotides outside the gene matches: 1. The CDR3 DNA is TGTGCCAGCAGCTTAGCGGGACAGTTGAACACTGAAGCTTTCTTT. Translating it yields CASSLAGQLNTEAFF. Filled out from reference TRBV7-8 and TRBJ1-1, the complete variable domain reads GAGVSQSPRYKVAKRGQDVALRCDPISGHVSLFWYQQALGQGPEFLTYFQNEAQLDKSGLPSDRFFAERPEGSVSTLKIQRTQQEDSAVYLCASSLAGQLNTEAFFGQGTRLTVV.

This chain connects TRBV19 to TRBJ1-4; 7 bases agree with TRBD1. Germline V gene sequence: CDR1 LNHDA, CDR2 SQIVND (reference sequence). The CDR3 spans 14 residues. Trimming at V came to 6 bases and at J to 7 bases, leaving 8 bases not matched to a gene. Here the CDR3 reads CASRGGTLGEKLFF. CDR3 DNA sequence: TGTGCCAGTAGAGGGGGCACGTTGGGTGAAAAACTGTTTTTT. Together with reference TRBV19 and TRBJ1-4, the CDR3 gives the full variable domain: DGGITQSPKYLFRKEGQNVTLSCEQNLNHDAMYWYRQDPGQGLRLIYYSQIVNDFQKGDIAEGYSVSREKKESFPLTVTSAQKNPTAFYLCASRGGTLGEKLFFGSGTQLSVL.

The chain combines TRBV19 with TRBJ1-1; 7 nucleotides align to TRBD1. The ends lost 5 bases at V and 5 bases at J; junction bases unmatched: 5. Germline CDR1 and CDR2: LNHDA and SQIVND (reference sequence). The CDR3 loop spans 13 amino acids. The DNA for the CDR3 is TGTGCCAGTAGTCTCGACAGGGTTACTGAAGCTTTCTTT. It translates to CASSLDRVTEAFF.

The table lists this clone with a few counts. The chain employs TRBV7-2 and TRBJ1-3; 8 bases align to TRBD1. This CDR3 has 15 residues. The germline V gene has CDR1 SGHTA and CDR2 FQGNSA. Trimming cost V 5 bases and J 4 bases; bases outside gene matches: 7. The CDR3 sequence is CASSTTTGVGNTIYF. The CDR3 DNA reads TGTGCCAGCAGCACCACGACAGGGGTGGGAAACACCATATATTTT.

For the CDR3, the DNA is TGTGCCAGCAGCTTGGAGCCTGGGCATCAGCCCCAGCATTTT. This codes for CASSLEPGHQPQHF. The gene calls are TRBV5-4 and TRBJ1-5; no firm D call. V shed 0 bases and J shed 5 bases, with 9 bases lying between them. The CDR3 has 14 amino acids. Germline-derived CDR1 and CDR2 are SGHNT and YYREEE (reference sequence).

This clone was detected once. This CDR3 is CASSLGTGGWGYTF. The CDR3 bases are TGTGCCAGCAGCCTAGGGACAGGGGGCTGGGGCTACACCTTC. The chain combines TRBV11-2 with TRBJ1-2; 12 bases are shared with TRBD1. The V segment lost 5 bases and the J segment 8 bases; nucleotides outside the gene matches: 6. Germline loops: CDR1 SGHAT, CDR2 FQNNGV. The CDR3 contains 14 residues.

The CDR3 DNA reads as TGTGCCAGCAGCTTGGAGTTATTCCCACCCCTCCACTTT. Translating it yields CASSLELFPPLHF. The chain joins TRBV7-8 to TRBJ1-6; no clear D. Per the germline V gene, CDR1 is SGHVS and CDR2 is FQNEAQ. Trimming removed 3 bases from V and 11 bases from J, with 11 bases in between. This CDR3 comprises 13 residues.

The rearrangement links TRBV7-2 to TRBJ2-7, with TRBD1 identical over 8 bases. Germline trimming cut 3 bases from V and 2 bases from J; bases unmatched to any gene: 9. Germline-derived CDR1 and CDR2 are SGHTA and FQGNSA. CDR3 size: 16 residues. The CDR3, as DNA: TGTGCCAGCAGCTTCCCTCGTGACAGGGGAACCTACGAGCAGTACTTC. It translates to CASSFPRDRGTYEQYF.

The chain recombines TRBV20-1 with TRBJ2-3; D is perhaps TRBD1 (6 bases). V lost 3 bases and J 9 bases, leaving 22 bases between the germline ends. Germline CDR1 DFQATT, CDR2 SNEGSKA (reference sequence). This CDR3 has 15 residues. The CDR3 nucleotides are TGCAGTGCTAGTCCCGGACAGCGAAAGGGGGAGACGCAGTATTTT. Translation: CSASPGQRKGETQYF.

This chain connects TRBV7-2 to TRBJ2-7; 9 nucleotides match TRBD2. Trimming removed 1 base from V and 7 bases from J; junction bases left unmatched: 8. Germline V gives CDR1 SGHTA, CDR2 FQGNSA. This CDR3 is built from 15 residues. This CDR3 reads CASSLDGSGGREQYF. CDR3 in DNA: TGTGCCAGCAGCTTAGATGGTAGCGGGGGACGGGAGCAGTACTTC. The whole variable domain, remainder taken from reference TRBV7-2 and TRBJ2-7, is GAGVSQSPSNKVTEKGKDVELRCDPISGHTALYWYRQSLGQGLEFLIYFQGNSAPDKSGLPSDRFSAERTGGSVSTLTIQRTQQEDSAVYLCASSLDGSGGREQYFGPGTRLTVT.

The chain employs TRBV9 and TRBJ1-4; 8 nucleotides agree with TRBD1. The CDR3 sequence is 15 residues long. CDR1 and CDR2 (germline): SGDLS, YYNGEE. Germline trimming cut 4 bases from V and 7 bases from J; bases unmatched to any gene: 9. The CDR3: CASSPDRDLGEKLFF. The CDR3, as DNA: TGTGCCAGCAGCCCGGACAGGGACTTGGGTGAAAAACTGTTTTTT.

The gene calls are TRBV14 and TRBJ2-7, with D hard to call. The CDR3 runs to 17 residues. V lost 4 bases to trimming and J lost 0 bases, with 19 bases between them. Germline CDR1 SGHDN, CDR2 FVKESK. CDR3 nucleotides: TGTGCCAGCAGCCCCCAGTCAGGTATTGCAGGCTCCTACGAGCAGTACTTC. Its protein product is CASSPQSGIAGSYEQYF.

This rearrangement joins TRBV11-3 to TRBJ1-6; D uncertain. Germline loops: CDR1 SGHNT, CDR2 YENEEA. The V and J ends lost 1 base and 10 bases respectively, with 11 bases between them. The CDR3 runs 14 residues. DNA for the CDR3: TGTGCCAGCAGCTTAGTTGAAGCCCTCTCACCCCTCCACTTT. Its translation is CASSLVEALSPLHF.

This chain's CDR3 is CAISEGRTGGTGELFF. For the CDR3, the DNA is TGTGCCATCAGTGAGGGGAGGACAGGGGGCACCGGGGAGCTGTTTTTT. V is TRBV10-3 and J is TRBJ2-2; 10 bases fit TRBD1. Germline CDR1 ENHRY, CDR2 SYGVKD. V dropped 2 bases and J dropped 4; count of bases not matched to a gene: 4. The length of the CDR3 is 16 residues.

CDR3: CATTTGFGYTF. CDR3 DNA sequence: TGTGCCACCACAACAGGGTTCGGCTACACCTTC. The V gene is TRBV24-1, the J gene TRBJ1-2, with D possibly matching TRBD1 (6 bases). Trimming left V 8 bases short and J 8 bases short, with 11 bases between. Germline V CDR1 and CDR2: KGHDR, SFDVKD. There are 11 residues in the CDR3.

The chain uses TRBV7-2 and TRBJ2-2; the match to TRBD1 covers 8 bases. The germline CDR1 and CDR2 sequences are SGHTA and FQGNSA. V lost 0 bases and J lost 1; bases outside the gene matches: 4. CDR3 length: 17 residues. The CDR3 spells CASSLARGQGNTGELFF. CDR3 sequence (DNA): TGTGCCAGCAGCTTAGCCCGAGGACAGGGGAACACCGGGGAGCTGTTTTTT.

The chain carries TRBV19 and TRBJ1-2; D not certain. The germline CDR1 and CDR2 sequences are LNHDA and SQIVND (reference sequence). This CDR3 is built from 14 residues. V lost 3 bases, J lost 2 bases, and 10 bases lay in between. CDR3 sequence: CASSILARNYGYTF. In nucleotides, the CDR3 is TGTGCCAGTAGTATTCTAGCACGAAACTATGGCTACACCTTC.

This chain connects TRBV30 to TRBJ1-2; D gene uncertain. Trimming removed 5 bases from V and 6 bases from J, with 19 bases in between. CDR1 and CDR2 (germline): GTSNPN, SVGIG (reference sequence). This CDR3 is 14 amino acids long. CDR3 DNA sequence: TGTGCCTGGGAGCGGGCAGCTGGGAACCATGGCTACACCTTC. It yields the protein CAWERAAGNHGYTF.

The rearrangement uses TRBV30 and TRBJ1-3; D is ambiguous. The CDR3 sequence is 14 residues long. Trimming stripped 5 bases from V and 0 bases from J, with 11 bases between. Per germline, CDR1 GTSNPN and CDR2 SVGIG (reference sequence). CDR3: CAWVAGYSGNTIYF. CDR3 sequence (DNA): TGTGCCTGGGTAGCGGGCTACTCTGGAAACACCATATATTTT.

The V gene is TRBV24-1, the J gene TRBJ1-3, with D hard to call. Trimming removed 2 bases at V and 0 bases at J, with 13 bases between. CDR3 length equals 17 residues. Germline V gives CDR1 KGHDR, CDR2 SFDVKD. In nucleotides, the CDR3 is TGTGCCACCAGTGATTCAGACGTAGCCAGCTCTGGAAACACCATATATTTT. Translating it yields CATSDSDVASSGNTIYF.

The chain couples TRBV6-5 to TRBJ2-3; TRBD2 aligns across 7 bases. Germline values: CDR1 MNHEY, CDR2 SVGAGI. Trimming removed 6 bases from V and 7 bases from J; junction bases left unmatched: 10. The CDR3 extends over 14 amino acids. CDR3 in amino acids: CASSPTPGGYTQYF. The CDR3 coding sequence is TGTGCCAGCAGCCCCACCCCCGGGGGGTATACGCAGTATTTT.

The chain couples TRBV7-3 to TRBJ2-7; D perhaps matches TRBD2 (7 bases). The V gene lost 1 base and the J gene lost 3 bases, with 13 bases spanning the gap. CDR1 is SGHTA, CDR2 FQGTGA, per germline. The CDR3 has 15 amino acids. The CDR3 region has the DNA TGTGCCAGCAGCTTAAGTACGGGGGGCCACTACGAGCAGTACTTC. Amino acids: CASSLSTGGHYEQYF.

The CDR3 reads CATSYRGENTEAFF. The CDR3 DNA follows: TGTGCCACTTCTTACAGGGGCGAGAACACTGAAGCTTTCTTT. V and J are TRBV19 and TRBJ1-1; TRBD1 matches 7 bases. The CDR3 extends over 14 amino acids. V trimming: 10 bases; J trimming: 1 base; junction bases outside the gene matches: 9. The germline V gene encodes CDR1 LNHDA and CDR2 SQIVND (reference sequence).

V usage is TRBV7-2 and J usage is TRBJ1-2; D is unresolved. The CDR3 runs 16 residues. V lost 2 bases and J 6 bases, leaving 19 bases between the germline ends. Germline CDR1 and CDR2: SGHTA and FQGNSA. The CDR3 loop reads CASSLLVRGSGHGYTF. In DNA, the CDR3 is TGTGCCAGCAGCTTATTAGTTCGGGGAAGTGGCCATGGCTACACCTTC.

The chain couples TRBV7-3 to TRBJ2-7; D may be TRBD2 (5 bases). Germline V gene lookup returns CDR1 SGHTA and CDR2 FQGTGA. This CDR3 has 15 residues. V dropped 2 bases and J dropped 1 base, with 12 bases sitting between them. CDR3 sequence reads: CASSLGGSLSYEQYF. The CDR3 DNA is TGTGCCAGCAGCTTAGGAGGTTCGCTATCCTACGAGCAGTACTTC.

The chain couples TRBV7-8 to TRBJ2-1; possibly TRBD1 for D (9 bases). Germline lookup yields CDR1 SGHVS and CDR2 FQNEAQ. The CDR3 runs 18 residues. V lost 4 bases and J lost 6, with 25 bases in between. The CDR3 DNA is TGTGCCAGCAGCTACGGGGGGGGGACAGGGCGACCCCCCAATGAGCAGTTCTTC. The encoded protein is CASSYGGGTGRPPNEQFF.